In its sample, the clone carrying this TCR beta chain was seen a few times. The germline gives CDR1 SEHNR, CDR2 FQNEAQ (reference sequence). The CDR3 runs 14 residues. Trimming took 4 bases from V and 0 from J, leaving 10 bases between them. Assay used: immunoSEQ multiplex PCR; TCRdb lists only in-frame clones, some missing. This sample has around 240,000 clones; 85% to 90% occur once, and the top ten carry around 1%. This entry belongs to a study of blood T cell repertoires in COVID-19. This receptor was taken from a man between 45 and 60 years old who had been exposed to COVID-19. The chain is built from TRBV7-9 and TRBJ2-7; D not certain. The sequenced sample consisted of PBMCs or T cells enriched from blood (not recorded which). CDR3 bases: TGTGCCAGCAGCTCTCCGGGTAGCTCCTACGAGCAGTACGTC. Protein: CASSSPGSSYEQYV.